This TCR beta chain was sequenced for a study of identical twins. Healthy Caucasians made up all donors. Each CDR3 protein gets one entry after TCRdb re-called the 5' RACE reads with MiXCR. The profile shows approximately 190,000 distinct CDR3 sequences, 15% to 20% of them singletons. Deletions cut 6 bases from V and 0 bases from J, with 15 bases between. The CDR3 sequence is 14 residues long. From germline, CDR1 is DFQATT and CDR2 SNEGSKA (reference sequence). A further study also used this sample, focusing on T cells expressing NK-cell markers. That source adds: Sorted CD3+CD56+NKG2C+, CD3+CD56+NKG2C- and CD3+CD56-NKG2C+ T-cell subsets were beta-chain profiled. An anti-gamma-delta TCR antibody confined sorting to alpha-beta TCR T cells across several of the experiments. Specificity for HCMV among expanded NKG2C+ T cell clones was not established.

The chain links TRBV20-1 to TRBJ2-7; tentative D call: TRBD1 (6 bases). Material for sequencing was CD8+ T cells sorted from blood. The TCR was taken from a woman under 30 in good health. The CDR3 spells CSAISTGSSYEQYF. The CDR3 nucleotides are TGCAGTGCGATTTCTACAGGGAGCTCCTACGAGCAGTACTTC.